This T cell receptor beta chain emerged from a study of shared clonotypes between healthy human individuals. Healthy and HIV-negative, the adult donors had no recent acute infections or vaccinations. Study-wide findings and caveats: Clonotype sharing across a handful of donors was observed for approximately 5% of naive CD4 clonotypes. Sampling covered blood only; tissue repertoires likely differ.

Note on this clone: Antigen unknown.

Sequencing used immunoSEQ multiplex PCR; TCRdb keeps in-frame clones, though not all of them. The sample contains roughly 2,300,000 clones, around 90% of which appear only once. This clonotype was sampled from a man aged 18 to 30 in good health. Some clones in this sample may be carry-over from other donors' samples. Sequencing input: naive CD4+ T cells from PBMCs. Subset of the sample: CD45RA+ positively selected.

CDR3 sequence (DNA): TGCGCCAGCAGCTTGGCCAGTGGGGGTCGGAGTGAGCAGTTCTTC. Translation: CASSLASGGRSEQFF. This rearrangement joins TRBV5-1 to TRBJ2-1, with D possibly being TRBD1 or TRBD2 (5 bases each). The CDR3 has 15 residues. V was shortened by 0 bases and J by 9 bases, with 16 bases between the two germline ends. Germline assignment: CDR1 SGHRS and CDR2 YFSETQ.